This TCR beta chain emerged from a study of shared clonotypes between healthy human individuals. It was into CD45RA+ naive and CD45RA-negative memory subsets that the CD4+ cells were split. Trimming took 7 bases from V and 5 from J, leaving 11 bases between them. The V gene's germline CDR1 is SGHTA and CDR2 FQGNSA. The CDR3 is 12 amino acids. Worth noting for this clone: Its antigen is unknown.

TCRdb's table, derived via immunoSEQ multiplex PCR, lists solely in-frame clones and lacks some. The sample shows around 1.1 million clones, about 80% of them seen only once. Study results and limitations: As a rule, naive subsets had a larger estimated richness than memory subsets.

The receptor's source is a man aged 18 to 30 in good health. Some clones in this sample may be carry-over from other donors' samples. V gene TRBV7-2 combines with J gene TRBJ2-5, with D uncertain. The sequencing input was memory CD4+ T cells from PBMCs. Regarding subset: CD45RA-negative fraction. CDR3 sequence reads: CASNDLGETQYF. For the CDR3, the DNA is TGTGCCAGCAATGACTTAGGCGAGACCCAGTACTTC.